The 23 T cell receptor beta chains below all came from one sample that was sequenced in a study of early T cells in non-severe SARS-CoV-2 infection. TCRdb passed the 5' RACE reads through MiXCR, listing each CDR3 protein once. The table records 59,000 or so distinct CDR3 sequences, roughly an eighth of them present only once. The sequenced sample was whole blood, obtained at baseline. Receptors were obtained from an adult who was a healthcare worker with PCR-confirmed SARS-CoV-2 infection or an uninfected control (not recorded which).

This clonotype was picked up a small number of times. The DNA of the CDR3 is TGTGCCAGCAGCTCCGGGACTAGCGGGAGGGTCGGGCAGTTCTTC. Protein sequence: CASSSGTSGRVGQFF. V and J are TRBV11-2 and TRBJ2-1; 16 nucleotides match TRBD2. Germline CDR1 reads SGHAT; CDR2 reads FQNNGV. V lost 4 bases to trimming and J lost 12 bases; unmatched junction nucleotides: 6. The CDR3 is made up of 15 amino acids.

This clonotype has at least ten counts. V usage is TRBV21-1 and J usage is TRBJ2-1. TRBV21-1 is a listed pseudogene. The CDR3 extends over 14 amino acids. CDR3 amino acids: CASTRLSMYNEQFF. The CDR3 DNA is TGTGCCAGCACCAGACTCTCAATGTACAATGAGCAGTTCTTC.

The gene calls are TRBV4-1 and TRBJ2-7, with D maybe TRBD2 (7 bases). The CDR3 loop spans 15 amino acids. The V and J ends lost 0 bases and 6 bases respectively, with 15 bases between them. Germline CDR1 and CDR2: MGHRA and YSYEKL. CDR3 residues: CASSQEGGLAGEQYF. In DNA, the CDR3 is TGCGCCAGCAGCCAAGAGGGGGGGCTAGCTGGCGAGCAGTACTTC.

This clonotype has a handful of counts. V is TRBV6-2 or TRBV6-3 and J is TRBJ2-1, with D unclear. CDR3 length: 14 residues. The V end was cut by 0 bases, the J end by 12 bases, with 15 bases between. Germline loops: CDR1 MNHEY, CDR2 SVGEGT. DNA for the CDR3: TGTGCCAGCAGTTACTCGACGGGTTCCCGTGGGCAGTTCTTC. It yields the protein CASSYSTGSRGQFF.

This clonotype was seen a handful of times. CDR3 amino acids: CASSGQGHYEQYF. In DNA, the CDR3 is TGTGCCAGCTCGGGACAGGGGCACTACGAGCAGTACTTC. The chain couples TRBV6-2 or TRBV6-3 to TRBJ2-7; TRBD1 aligns across 10 bases. CDR1 and CDR2 from the germline V gene are MNHEY and SVGEGT. J was trimmed by 3 bases and V by 8 bases; bases with no gene match: 4. This CDR3 spans 13 amino acids.

The chain couples TRBV11-3 to TRBJ2-5; TRBD2 aligns across 10 bases. Per the germline V gene, CDR1 is SGHNT and CDR2 is YENEEA. There are 15 residues in the CDR3. With V trimmed by 5 bases and J by 1 base, 4 bases remained unmatched. This chain's CDR3 is CASSMKRGGQETQYF. DNA of the CDR3: TGTGCCAGCAGCATGAAGCGGGGGGGCCAAGAGACCCAGTACTTC.

This clonotype was found a few times. The J gene is TRBJ1-2, the V gene TRBV5-1, with D unresolved. Germline V gene sequence: CDR1 SGHRS, CDR2 YFSETQ. The CDR3 sequence is 14 residues long. Trimming stripped 1 base from V and 4 bases from J, with 11 bases between. The CDR3 is CASSLTDLSYGYTF. For the CDR3, the DNA is TGCGCCAGCAGCTTGACAGATCTAAGCTATGGCTACACCTTC.

Only a few counts were recorded for this clonotype. The J gene is TRBJ2-5, the V gene TRBV13; 8 positions agree with TRBD2. Losses at the gene ends were 6 bases for V and 3 bases for J; bases not matched to a gene: 9. This CDR3 is built from 15 residues. Germline CDR1 PRHDT, CDR2 FYEKMQ (reference sequence). CDR3 DNA: TGTGCCAGCAGTCCTTCGATAGCGGGGAAAGAGACCCAGTACTTC. It yields the protein CASSPSIAGKETQYF.

This clonotype was recorded many times. The CDR3 reads CASSEARGDVGYEQYF. DNA for the CDR3: TGTGCCAGCAGTGAAGCGCGCGGCGATGTGGGCTACGAGCAGTACTTC. This rearrangement joins TRBV2 to TRBJ2-7; D ambiguous. The germline V gene encodes CDR1 SNHLY and CDR2 FYNNEI. This CDR3 region has 16 residues. V was clipped by 0 bases and J by 3 bases, with 15 bases between them.

This chain links TRBV12-3 or TRBV12-4 with TRBJ1-6, with 7 bases that match TRBD1. There are 14 residues in the CDR3. J was trimmed by 9 bases and V by 3 bases; bases with no gene match: 5. The CDR3 DNA sequence: TGTGCCAGCAGTTTCGACAGGGCGGGTTCACCCCTCCACTTT. This encodes CASSFDRAGSPLHF.

This clonotype was observed a handful of times. This sequence joins TRBV5-5 and TRBJ2-2; possibly TRBD1 for D (6 bases). V lost 0 bases and J 4 bases, leaving 10 bases between the germline ends. This CDR3 has 15 residues. From germline, CDR1 is SGHKS and CDR2 YYEKEE (reference sequence). CDR3 sequence reads: CASSLAGAGTGELFF. For the CDR3, the DNA is TGTGCCAGCAGCTTGGCAGGGGCTGGCACCGGGGAGCTGTTTTTT. The complete variable domain, with remaining parts taken from reference TRBV5-5 and TRBJ2-2, reads DAGVTQSPTHLIKTRGQQVTLRCSPISGHKSVSWYQQVLGQGPQFIFQYYEKEERGRGNFPDRFSARQFPNYSSELNVNALLLGDSALYLCASSLAGAGTGELFFGEGSRLTVL.

This clonotype has a handful of counts. The chain couples TRBV11-2 to TRBJ2-1; D not resolved. The CDR3 sequence is 15 residues long. V lost 1 base, J lost 0 bases, and 7 bases lay in between. CDR1 is SGHAT and CDR2 is FQNNGV in the germline V gene. CDR3 in amino acids: CASSLVGSSYNEQFF. CDR3 nucleotide sequence: TGTGCCAGCAGCTTAGTGGGTAGCTCCTACAATGAGCAGTTCTTC. Combining the CDR3 with reference TRBV11-2 and TRBJ2-1 gives the whole variable domain EAGVAQSPRYKIIEKRQSVAFWCNPISGHATLYWYQQILGQGPKLLIQFQNNGVVDDSQLPKDRFSAERLKGVDSTLKIQPAKLEDSAVYLCASSLVGSSYNEQFFGPGTRLTVL.

This clonotype was counted at least ten times. The V and J genes are TRBV2 and TRBJ2-1; 9 bases match TRBD2. Germline loops: CDR1 SNHLY, CDR2 FYNNEI. V trimming: 5 bases; J trimming: 3 bases; junction bases outside the gene matches: 8. CDR3 length: 16 residues. In nucleotides, the CDR3 is TGTGCCAGCAGTCATGAGGGCGGGAGGGGCTACAATGAGCAGTTCTTC. This gives the protein CASSHEGGRGYNEQFF.

The rearrangement uses TRBV7-2 and TRBJ2-7, with 8 bases lining up with TRBD2. This CDR3 has 15 amino acids. Trimming removed 4 bases from V and 1 base from J; junction bases left unmatched: 6. Per the germline V gene, CDR1 is SGHTA and CDR2 is FQGNSA. The CDR3 loop is CASSSWREASYEQYF. CDR3 coding DNA: TGTGCCAGCAGCTCATGGCGGGAGGCTTCCTACGAGCAGTACTTC.

The chain couples TRBV5-4 to TRBJ2-3; D is possibly TRBD2 (5 bases). In germline, CDR1 is SGHNT, CDR2 YYREEE (reference sequence). The V end lost 1 base, the J end lost 5 bases, and 20 bases lay between the germline ends. The CDR3 length is 17 residues. The CDR3 is CASSLFGRGFSGDTQYF. In DNA, the CDR3 is TGTGCCAGCAGCTTGTTCGGACGGGGATTTTCAGGAGATACGCAGTATTTT.

At least ten counts were recorded for this clonotype. The gene calls are TRBV9 and TRBJ2-5; 7 bases fit TRBD1. Germline loops: CDR1 SGDLS, CDR2 YYNGEE. The CDR3 runs 16 residues. V was clipped by 4 bases and J by 2 bases; unmatched bases: 11. The CDR3 region is CASSPRQGRAQETQYF. The DNA of the CDR3 is TGTGCCAGCAGCCCTAGACAGGGAAGGGCACAAGAGACCCAGTACTTC.

The chain links TRBV15 to TRBJ2-3; 7 bases fit TRBD2. V was pared by 0 bases and J by 2 bases, with 8 bases of the junction left unmatched. CDR3 length equals 17 residues. Germline values: CDR1 LNHNV, CDR2 YYDKDF (reference sequence). CDR3: CATSRDGPAGPTDTQYF. Here the CDR3 DNA reads TGTGCCACCAGCAGAGATGGTCCAGCGGGGCCCACAGATACGCAGTATTTT. Based on the CDR3 plus reference TRBV15 and TRBJ2-3, the full variable domain is DAMVIQNPRYQVTQFGKPVTLSCSQTLNHNVMYWYQQKSSQAPKLLFHYYDKDFNNEADTPDNFQSRRPNTSFCFLDIRSPGLGDTAMYLCATSRDGPAGPTDTQYFGPGTRLTVL.

This clonotype was counted between two and nine times. CDR3 protein: CATGRDREADEQFF. CDR3 nucleotides: TGTGCCACCGGCCGGGACAGGGAGGCCGATGAGCAGTTCTTC. The rearrangement links TRBV10-3 to TRBJ2-1; 9 nucleotides match TRBD1. CDR3 length: 14 amino acids. The ends lost 10 bases at V and 8 bases at J; junction bases unmatched: 12. Germline CDR1 and CDR2: ENHRY and SYGVKD.

The rearrangement joins TRBV9 to TRBJ1-1; D gene unclear. Trimming took off 4 bases at V and 3 bases at J, with 7 bases between the two ends. From germline, CDR1 is SGDLS and CDR2 YYNGEE. CDR3 size: 12 residues. The DNA for the CDR3 is TGTGCCAGCAGCACGGAGTACACTGAAGCTTTCTTT. Protein: CASSTEYTEAFF.

This rearrangement joins TRBV18 to TRBJ1-1; D gene unclear. CDR1 KGHSH and CDR2 LQKENI come from the germline V gene. CDR3 length: 13 amino acids. With 3 bases removed from V and 8 bases from J, the gap between germline ends came to 13 bases. CDR3: CASSPWEGREAFF. The CDR3, as DNA: TGTGCCAGCTCACCGTGGGAGGGCAGGGAAGCTTTCTTT.

This clonotype was seen only a few times. The chain has TRBV12-5 and TRBJ2-7; no reliable D call. The CDR3 runs 13 residues. Trimming removed 2 bases at V and 3 bases at J, with 8 bases between. Germline V lookup: CDR1 LGHNT, CDR2 FRNRAP. DNA for the CDR3: TGTGCTAGTGGTTTGTCCTCCCACTACGAGCAGTACTTC. Protein sequence: CASGLSSHYEQYF. Supplemented by reference TRBV12-5 and TRBJ2-7, the full variable domain reads DARVTQTPRHKVTEMGQEVTMRCQPILGHNTVFWYRQTMMQGLELLAYFRNRAPLDDSGMPKDRFSAEMPDATLATLKIQPSEPRDSAVYFCASGLSSHYEQYFGPGTRLTVT.

This clonotype was found a few times. The J gene is TRBJ2-7, the V gene TRBV3-1; D possibly corresponds to TRBD1 (5 bases). In germline, CDR1 is LGHDT, CDR2 YNNKEL (reference sequence). Trimming cost V 1 base and J 2 bases, with 9 bases left between them. CDR3 length equals 14 residues. The CDR3 sequence: CASSQARVTYEQYF. In DNA form, the CDR3 reads TGTGCCAGCAGCCAAGCCAGGGTAACCTACGAGCAGTACTTC.

The chain links TRBV28 to TRBJ2-7; 9 positions agree with TRBD1. The CDR3 loop spans 15 amino acids. The J segment lost 2 bases and the V segment lost 5 bases, leaving 7 bases of the junction unmatched. CDR1 and CDR2 (germline): MDHEN, SYDVKM. This chain's CDR3 is CASSPPGTGPYEQYF. In DNA, the CDR3 is TGTGCCAGCAGTCCGCCCGGGACAGGGCCCTACGAGCAGTACTTC.